These T cell receptor beta chains were read from a single sample in a study of blood T cell repertoires in COVID-19. The table came from immunoSEQ multiplex PCR; TCRdb's copy has only in-frame clones and leaves some out. Seen here are roughly 260,000 clones, approximately 89% observed once, and the top ten hold over 7.5%. Sequenced material: peripheral blood. The receptors originated from a middle-aged man who had recovered from COVID-19. CDR3s include the opening cysteine and the closing phenylalanine or tryptophan. D genes are given only for firm matches. Only part of the rows carry a size: once, few, many, or a class if the clone is expanded.

clone_size: NA; v_call: TRBV6-6; j_call: TRBJ2-1; d_call: TRBD2; cdr3_aa: CASSPRTSVSNEQFF; cdr3_nt: TGTGCCAGCAGTCCCCGGACTAGCGTCAGCAATGAGCAGTTCTTC
clone_size: NA; v_call: TRBV7-2; j_call: TRBJ2-7; d_call: TRBD1; cdr3_aa: CASTLRDRVGLEQYF; cdr3_nt: TGTGCCAGCACCCTCCGGGACAGGGTGGGTCTCGAGCAGTACTTC
clone_size: NA; v_call: TRBV7-6; j_call: TRBJ2-5; d_call: NA; cdr3_aa: CASSRSGQETQYF; cdr3_nt: TGTGCCAGCAGCCGATCAGGTCAAGAGACCCAGTACTTC
clone_size: NA; v_call: TRBV25-1; j_call: TRBJ2-6; d_call: NA; cdr3_aa: CASSDSRGNSGANVLTF; cdr3_nt: TGTGCCAGCAGCGATTCGAGGGGGAACTCTGGGGCCAACGTCCTGACTTTC
clone_size: NA; v_call: TRBV6-5; j_call: TRBJ1-1; d_call: TRBD1; cdr3_aa: CASSYGQGLNTEAFF; cdr3_nt: TGTGCCAGCAGTTACGGACAGGGCCTGAACACTGAAGCTTTCTTT
clone_size: NA; v_call: TRBV19; j_call: TRBJ2-6; d_call: TRBD1; cdr3_aa: CASTAQGPGANVLTF; cdr3_nt: TGTGCCAGTACCGCACAGGGGCCTGGGGCCAACGTCCTGACTTTC
clone_size: NA; v_call: TRBV24-1; j_call: TRBJ2-1; d_call: TRBD1; cdr3_aa: CATSGRDREIEQFF; cdr3_nt: TGTGCCACCAGTGGCCGGGACAGGGAAATTGAGCAGTTCTTC
clone_size: NA; v_call: TRBV6-5; j_call: TRBJ2-2; d_call: NA; cdr3_aa: CASSWDSGTGELFF; cdr3_nt: TGTGCCAGCAGCTGGGATAGCGGTACCGGGGAGCTGTTTTTT
clone_size: NA; v_call: TRBV20-1; j_call: TRBJ2-1; d_call: NA; cdr3_aa: CSASRGGTSYNEQFF; cdr3_nt: TGCAGTGCTAGTCGCGGCGGGACCTCCTACAATGAGCAGTTCTTC
clone_size: NA; v_call: TRBV29-1; j_call: TRBJ2-3; d_call: TRBD2; cdr3_aa: CSVEGEGRGKVDTQYF; cdr3_nt: TGCAGCGTTGAAGGGGAAGGGAGGGGCAAAGTCGATACGCAGTATTTT
clone_size: NA; v_call: TRBV5-6; j_call: TRBJ1-2; d_call: NA; cdr3_aa: CASIPSGGVYGYTF; cdr3_nt: TGTGCCAGCATCCCGTCCGGAGGGGTCTATGGCTACACCTTC
clone_size: NA; v_call: TRBV27; j_call: TRBJ2-7; d_call: TRBD1; cdr3_aa: CASSLTGAEQYF; cdr3_nt: TGTGCCAGCAGCCTGACAGGGGCCGAGCAGTACTTC
clone_size: NA; v_call: TRBV3-1/TRBV3-2; j_call: TRBJ2-7; d_call: TRBD2; cdr3_aa: CASSPSGTSGDEQYF; cdr3_nt: TGTGCCAGCAGCCCGAGCGGGACTAGCGGGGACGAGCAGTACTTC
clone_size: NA; v_call: TRBV12-5; j_call: TRBJ2-5; d_call: NA; cdr3_aa: CASGLVPGVDQETQYF; cdr3_nt: TGTGCTAGTGGTTTGGTACCGGGTGTAGACCAAGAGACCCAGTACTTC
clone_size: NA; v_call: TRBV9; j_call: TRBJ2-3; d_call: TRBD1; cdr3_aa: CASSSRTGSPDTQYF; cdr3_nt: TGTGCCAGCAGCTCAAGGACAGGTAGTCCAGATACGCAGTATTTT
clone_size: once; v_call: TRBV19; j_call: TRBJ1-4; d_call: TRBD1; cdr3_aa: CATGQGFNEKLFF; cdr3_nt: TGTGCCACGGGACAGGGATTTAATGAAAAACTGTTTTTT
clone_size: NA; v_call: TRBV9; j_call: TRBJ2-3; d_call: TRBD2; cdr3_aa: CASSLGLAGVPTDTQYF; cdr3_nt: TGTGCCAGCAGCCTCGGACTAGCGGGAGTTCCCACAGATACGCAGTATTTT
clone_size: NA; v_call: TRBV6-5; j_call: TRBJ1-2; d_call: NA; cdr3_aa: CASSYSGQTKGYTF; cdr3_nt: TGTGCCAGCAGTTACTCTGGACAGACGAAAGGCTACACCTTC
clone_size: NA; v_call: TRBV30; j_call: TRBJ1-2; d_call: NA; cdr3_aa: CAWSALLSGIGGYTF; cdr3_nt: TGTGCCTGGAGTGCCCTCCTATCGGGGATCGGTGGCTACACCTTC
clone_size: NA; v_call: TRBV25-1; j_call: TRBJ2-1; d_call: NA; cdr3_aa: CASSAYRVRDEQFF; cdr3_nt: TGTGCCAGCAGTGCCTACAGGGTTAGGGATGAGCAGTTCTTC
clone_size: NA; v_call: TRBV5-8; j_call: TRBJ1-6; d_call: TRBD1; cdr3_aa: CASTSPGGRSSYNSPLHF; cdr3_nt: TGTGCCAGCACTTCTCCAGGGGGAAGGAGCTCCTATAATTCACCCCTCCACTTT
clone_size: NA; v_call: TRBV7-9; j_call: TRBJ1-2; d_call: TRBD1; cdr3_aa: CASSLGAGGDNGYTF; cdr3_nt: TGTGCCAGCAGCTTGGGGGCAGGGGGCGATAATGGCTACACCTTC
clone_size: NA; v_call: TRBV6-5; j_call: TRBJ2-1; d_call: NA; cdr3_aa: CASTRAGISEQFF; cdr3_nt: TGTGCCAGCACCCGGGCCGGGATCAGTGAGCAGTTCTTC
clone_size: NA; v_call: TRBV5-1; j_call: TRBJ2-7; d_call: TRBD2; cdr3_aa: CASSLGTSGGEDF; cdr3_nt: TGCGCCAGCAGCCTCGGGACTAGCGGGGGGGAAGACTTC
clone_size: NA; v_call: TRBV9; j_call: TRBJ2-2; d_call: NA; cdr3_aa: CASSVNLLLNTGELFF; cdr3_nt: TGTGCCAGCAGCGTCAACTTACTACTAAACACCGGGGAGCTGTTTTTT
clone_size: NA; v_call: TRBV7-6; j_call: TRBJ2-7; d_call: NA; cdr3_aa: CASSLTGLSREQYF; cdr3_nt: TGTGCCAGCAGCTTAACAGGGCTATCCAGGGAGCAGTACTTC
clone_size: NA; v_call: TRBV30; j_call: TRBJ2-5; d_call: NA; cdr3_aa: CAWSGGIQETQYF; cdr3_nt: TGTGCCTGGAGTGGGGGCATTCAAGAGACCCAGTACTTC
clone_size: NA; v_call: TRBV29-1; j_call: TRBJ1-5; d_call: NA; cdr3_aa: CSVATGPNQPQHF; cdr3_nt: TGCAGCGTCGCTACAGGGCCCAATCAGCCCCAGCATTTT
clone_size: NA; v_call: TRBV7-2; j_call: TRBJ2-7; d_call: TRBD1; cdr3_aa: CASSFWTGGDYEQYF; cdr3_nt: TGTGCCAGCAGCTTTTGGACAGGGGGGGACTACGAGCAGTACTTC
clone_size: NA; v_call: TRBV10-2; j_call: TRBJ2-7; d_call: NA; cdr3_aa: CASTEGWSEQYF; cdr3_nt: TGCGCCAGCACCGAGGGTTGGAGCGAGCAGTACTTC
clone_size: NA; v_call: TRBV7-3; j_call: TRBJ2-1; d_call: TRBD2; cdr3_aa: CASSLRAASGSNEQFF; cdr3_nt: TGTGCCAGCAGCTTAAGGGCGGCTAGCGGATCTAATGAGCAGTTCTTC
clone_size: NA; v_call: TRBV7-9; j_call: TRBJ2-3; d_call: TRBD2; cdr3_aa: CASSFRGGGTDTQYF; cdr3_nt: TGTGCCAGCAGCTTTCGCGGGGGGGGCACAGATACGCAGTATTTT
clone_size: NA; v_call: TRBV10-3; j_call: TRBJ1-1; d_call: NA; cdr3_aa: CAIRDSGQRDTEAFF; cdr3_nt: TGTGCCATCAGAGACTCGGGACAACGGGACACTGAAGCTTTCTTT
clone_size: once; v_call: TRBV2; j_call: TRBJ2-7; d_call: TRBD2; cdr3_aa: CASRMTSGGTYEQYF; cdr3_nt: TGTGCCAGCAGGATGACTAGCGGGGGAACCTACGAGCAGTACTTC
clone_size: NA; v_call: TRBV4-1; j_call: TRBJ2-1; d_call: TRBD2; cdr3_aa: CASSQSRDRVAGGSYNEQFF; cdr3_nt: TGCGCCAGCAGCCAATCCCGGGACAGAGTAGCGGGAGGATCCTACAATGAGCAGTTCTTC
clone_size: NA; v_call: TRBV29-1; j_call: TRBJ2-1; d_call: TRBD2; cdr3_aa: CSVYSGAYNEQFF; cdr3_nt: TGCAGCGTTTATAGCGGGGCCTACAATGAGCAGTTCTTC
clone_size: NA; v_call: TRBV5-1; j_call: TRBJ2-2; d_call: TRBD1; cdr3_aa: CASSLDGTGRTGELFF; cdr3_nt: TGCGCCAGCAGCTTGGATGGGACAGGGCGTACCGGGGAGCTGTTTTTT
clone_size: few; v_call: TRBV4-1; j_call: TRBJ2-7; d_call: TRBD1; cdr3_aa: CASSQAPGQHIYEQYF; cdr3_nt: TGCGCCAGCAGCCAAGCGCCGGGACAGCATATTTACGAGCAGTACTTC
clone_size: NA; v_call: TRBV6-5; j_call: TRBJ2-1; d_call: TRBD2; cdr3_aa: CASSYRRGVGEQFF; cdr3_nt: TGTGCCAGCAGTTACCGGCGGGGGGTCGGGGAGCAGTTCTTC
clone_size: NA; v_call: TRBV10-1; j_call: TRBJ2-3; d_call: TRBD2; cdr3_aa: CASRLAGGRSTDTQYF; cdr3_nt: TGCGCCAGCAGGTTAGCGGGGGGGCGGAGCACAGATACGCAGTATTTT